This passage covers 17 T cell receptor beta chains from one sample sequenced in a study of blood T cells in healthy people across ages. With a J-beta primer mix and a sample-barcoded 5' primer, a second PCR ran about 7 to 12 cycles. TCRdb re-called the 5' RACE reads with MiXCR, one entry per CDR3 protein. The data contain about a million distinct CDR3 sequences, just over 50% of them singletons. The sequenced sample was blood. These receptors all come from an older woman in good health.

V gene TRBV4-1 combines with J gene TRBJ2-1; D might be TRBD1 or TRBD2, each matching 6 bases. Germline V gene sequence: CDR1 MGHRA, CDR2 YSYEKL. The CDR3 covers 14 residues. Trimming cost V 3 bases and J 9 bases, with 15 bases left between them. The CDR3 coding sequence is TGCGCCAGCAGCCAGGCTGGGGGGCACGGTGAGCAGTTCTTC. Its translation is CASSQAGGHGEQFF.

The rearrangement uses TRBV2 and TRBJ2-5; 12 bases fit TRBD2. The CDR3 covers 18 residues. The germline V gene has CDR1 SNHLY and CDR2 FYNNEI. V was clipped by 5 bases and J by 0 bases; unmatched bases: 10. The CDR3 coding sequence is TGTGCCAGCAGTCATTCCCGGACTAGCGGGGCGTACCAAGAGACCCAGTACTTC. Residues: CASSHSRTSGAYQETQYF.

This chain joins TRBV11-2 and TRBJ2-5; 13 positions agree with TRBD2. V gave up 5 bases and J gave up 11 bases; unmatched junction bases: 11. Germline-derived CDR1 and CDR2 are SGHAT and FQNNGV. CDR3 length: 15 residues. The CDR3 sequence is CASSPLTSGGHEQYF. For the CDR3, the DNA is TGTGCCAGCAGCCCCTTGACTAGCGGGGGGCATGAGCAGTACTTC.

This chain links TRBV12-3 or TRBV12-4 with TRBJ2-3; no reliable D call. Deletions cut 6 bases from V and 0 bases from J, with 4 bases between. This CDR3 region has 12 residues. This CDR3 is CASRVSTDTQYF. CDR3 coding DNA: TGTGCCAGCAGGGTGAGCACAGATACGCAGTATTTT.

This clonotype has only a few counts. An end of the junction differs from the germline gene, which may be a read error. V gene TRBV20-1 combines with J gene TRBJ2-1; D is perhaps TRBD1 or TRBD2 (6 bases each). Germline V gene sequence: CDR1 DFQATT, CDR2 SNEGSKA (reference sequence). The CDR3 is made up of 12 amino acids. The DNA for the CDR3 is TGCAGTGGTGGGGGGCGGACAGATGAGCAGTTTTTC. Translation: CSGGGRTDEQFF.

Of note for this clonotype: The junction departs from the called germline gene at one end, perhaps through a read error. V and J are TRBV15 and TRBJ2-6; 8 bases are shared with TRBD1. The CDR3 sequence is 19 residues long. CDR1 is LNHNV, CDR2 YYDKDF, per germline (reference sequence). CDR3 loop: CATNRAGGNPFSGANVLTF. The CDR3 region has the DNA TGTGCCACCAACAGAGCAGGGGGCAACCCATTCTCTGGGGCCAACGTCCTGACTTTC.

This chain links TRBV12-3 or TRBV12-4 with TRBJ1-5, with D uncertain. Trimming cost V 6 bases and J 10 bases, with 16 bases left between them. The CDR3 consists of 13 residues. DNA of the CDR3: TGTGCCAGCAGCCAAGCCCTCGGCGGACCCCAGCATTTT. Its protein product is CASSQALGGPQHF.

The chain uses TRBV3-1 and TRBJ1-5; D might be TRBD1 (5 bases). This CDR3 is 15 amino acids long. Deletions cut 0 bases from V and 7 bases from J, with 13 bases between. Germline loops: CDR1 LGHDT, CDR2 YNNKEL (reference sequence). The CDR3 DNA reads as TGTGCCAGCAGCCAAGATCCAGGAAGGGGACAGCCCCAGCATTTT. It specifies CASSQDPGRGQPQHF. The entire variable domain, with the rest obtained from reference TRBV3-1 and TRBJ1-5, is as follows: DTAVSQTPKYLVTQMGNDKSIKCEQNLGHDTMYWYKQDSKKFLKIMFSYNNKELIINETVPNRFSPKSPDKAHLNLHINSLELGDSAVYFCASSQDPGRGQPQHFGDGTRLSIL.

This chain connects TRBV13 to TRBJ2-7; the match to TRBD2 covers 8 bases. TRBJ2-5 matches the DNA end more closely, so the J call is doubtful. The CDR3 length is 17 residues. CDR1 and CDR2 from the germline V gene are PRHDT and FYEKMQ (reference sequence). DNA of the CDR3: TGTGCCAGCAGCACAGTAGCGGGACGCCTTACGGGAGAGACCCAGTACTTC. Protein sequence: CASSTVAGRLTGETQYF.

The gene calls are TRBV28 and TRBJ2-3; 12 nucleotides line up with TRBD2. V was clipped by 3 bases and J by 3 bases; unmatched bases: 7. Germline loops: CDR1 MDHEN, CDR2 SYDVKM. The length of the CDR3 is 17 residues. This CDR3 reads CASSLSSGRDWTDTQYF. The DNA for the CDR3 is TGTGCCAGCAGTTTGTCTAGCGGGAGGGATTGGACAGATACGCAGTATTTT.

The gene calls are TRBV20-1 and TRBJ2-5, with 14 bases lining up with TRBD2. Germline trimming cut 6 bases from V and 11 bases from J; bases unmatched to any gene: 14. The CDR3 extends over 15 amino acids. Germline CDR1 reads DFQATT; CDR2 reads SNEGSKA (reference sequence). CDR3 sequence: CSANTGTSGRNEQYF. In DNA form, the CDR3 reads TGCAGTGCAAATACCGGGACTAGCGGGAGAAATGAGCAGTACTTC.

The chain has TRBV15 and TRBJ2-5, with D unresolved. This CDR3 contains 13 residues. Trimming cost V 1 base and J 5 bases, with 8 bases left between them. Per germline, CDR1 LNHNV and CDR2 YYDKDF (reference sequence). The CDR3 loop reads CATSRGIPETQYF. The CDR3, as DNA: TGTGCCACCAGCAGAGGGATCCCGGAGACCCAGTACTTC.

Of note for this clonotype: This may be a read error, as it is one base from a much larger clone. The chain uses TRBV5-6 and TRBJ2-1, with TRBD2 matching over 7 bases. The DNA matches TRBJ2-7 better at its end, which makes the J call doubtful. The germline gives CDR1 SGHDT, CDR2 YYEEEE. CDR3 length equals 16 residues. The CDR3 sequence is CASSSRRRGSNNEQYF. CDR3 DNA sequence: TGTGCCAGCAGCTCCCGCCGGCGCGGGAGCAACAATGAGCAGTACTTC.

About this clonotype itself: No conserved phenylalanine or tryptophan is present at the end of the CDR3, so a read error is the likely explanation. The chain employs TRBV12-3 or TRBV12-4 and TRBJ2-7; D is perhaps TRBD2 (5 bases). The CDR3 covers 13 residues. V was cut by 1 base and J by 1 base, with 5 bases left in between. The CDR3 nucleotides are TGTGCCAGCAGTTTAGTAGCGTCCTACGAGCAGTACTAC. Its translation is CASSLVASYEQYY.

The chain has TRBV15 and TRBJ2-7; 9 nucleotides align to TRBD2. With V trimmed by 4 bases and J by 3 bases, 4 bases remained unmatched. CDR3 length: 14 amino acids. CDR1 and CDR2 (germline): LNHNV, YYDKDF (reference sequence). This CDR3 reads CATSTLAGFYEQYF. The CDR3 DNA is TGTGCCACCAGCACGCTAGCGGGGTTCTACGAGCAGTACTTC.

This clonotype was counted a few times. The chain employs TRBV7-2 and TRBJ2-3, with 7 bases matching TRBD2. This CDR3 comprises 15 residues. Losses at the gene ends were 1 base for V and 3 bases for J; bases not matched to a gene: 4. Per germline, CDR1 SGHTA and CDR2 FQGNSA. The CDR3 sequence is CASSLGAGETDTQYF. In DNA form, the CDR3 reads TGTGCCAGCAGCTTAGGGGCGGGGGAAACAGATACGCAGTATTTT.

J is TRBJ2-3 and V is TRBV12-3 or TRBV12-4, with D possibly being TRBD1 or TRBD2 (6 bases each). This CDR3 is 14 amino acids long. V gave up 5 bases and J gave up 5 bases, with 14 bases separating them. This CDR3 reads CASSGRGGIDTQYF. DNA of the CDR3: TGTGCCAGCAGTGGCAGAGGGGGGATAGATACGCAGTATTTT.